The 28 T cell receptor beta chains reported below all come from one sample, sequenced in a study of cytomegalovirus exposure and HLA in healthy donors. In the PCR, 60 Vbeta and 13 Jbeta primers were used. The protocol was immunoSEQ multiplex PCR, while the TCRdb copy is restricted to in-frame clones and leaves out a portion. The sample lists under 200,000 clones; over 80% were seen once. Sequencing was carried out using PBMCs. These receptors came from a male donor in good health and CMV-seropositive.

The gene calls are TRBV5-4 and TRBJ2-2; 8 nucleotides align to TRBD1. V lost 4 bases to trimming and J lost 4 bases; unmatched junction nucleotides: 6. This CDR3 has 15 residues. CDR1 and CDR2 from the germline V gene are SGHNT and YYREEE (reference sequence). The CDR3 loop reads CASSLQGAGTGELFF. The CDR3 DNA follows: TGTGCCAGCAGCCTCCAGGGGGCGGGCACCGGGGAGCTGTTTTTT.

DNA for the CDR3: TGTGCCAGCAGCCCCTTCCCCTACGAGCAGTACTTC. This translates into CASSPFPYEQYF. The gene calls are TRBV9 and TRBJ2-7, with D unclear. CDR1 is SGDLS and CDR2 is YYNGEE in the germline V gene. With 4 bases removed from V and 2 bases from J, the gap between germline ends came to 7 bases. This CDR3 region has 12 residues.

This sequence joins TRBV19 and TRBJ1-2; D not resolved. V was cut by 5 bases and J by 5 bases, with 12 bases left in between. Per germline, CDR1 LNHDA and CDR2 SQIVND (reference sequence). CDR3 length: 13 residues. CDR3 residues: CASSPSTRYGYTF. The CDR3 nucleotides read TGTGCCAGTAGTCCCTCGACGCGGTATGGCTACACCTTC.

This chain joins TRBV5-4 and TRBJ1-6, with 9 positions matching TRBD1. The germline CDR1 and CDR2 sequences are SGHNT and YYREEE (reference sequence). This CDR3 contains 17 residues. With V trimmed by 0 bases and J by 8 bases, 9 bases remained unmatched. The CDR3: CASSLVATGGIYSPLHF. CDR3 bases: TGTGCCAGCAGCTTGGTGGCCACAGGGGGCATATATTCACCCCTCCACTTT.

The chain couples TRBV9 to TRBJ1-2; the match to TRBD1 covers 9 bases. Germline V gene sequence: CDR1 SGDLS, CDR2 YYNGEE. This CDR3 is built from 17 residues. Trimming cost V 3 bases and J 8 bases; bases outside gene matches: 17. For the CDR3, the DNA is TGTGCCAGCAGCGCGCTTGGGATTGGGACAGGGTACCGAGGCTACACCTTC. Amino acids: CASSALGIGTGYRGYTF.

V and J are TRBV6-5 and TRBJ1-2; D remains unclear. This CDR3 spans 14 amino acids. Per germline, CDR1 MNHEY and CDR2 SVGAGI. Trimming took off 7 bases at V and 0 bases at J, with 12 bases between the two ends. Here the CDR3 reads CASTPKTSNYGYTF. Written as DNA, the CDR3 is TGTGCCAGCACCCCTAAGACTTCTAACTATGGCTACACCTTC.

The V call is TRBV10-1, the J call TRBJ2-7; tentative D call: TRBD1 (6 bases). The CDR3 runs 15 residues. V lost 7 bases to trimming and J lost 2 bases, with 18 bases between them. Germline CDR1 WNHNN, CDR2 SYGVQD (reference sequence). CDR3 region: CASKTEGECAYEQYF. The CDR3 bases are TGCGCCAGCAAGACTGAGGGGGAGTGCGCCTACGAGCAGTACTTC.

This chain joins TRBV5-1 and TRBJ2-5, with 12 bases aligning to TRBD2. The CDR3 consists of 19 residues. Germline V gives CDR1 SGHRS, CDR2 YFSETQ. Germline trimming cut 2 bases from V and 5 bases from J; bases unmatched to any gene: 16. The CDR3 DNA reads TGCGCCAGCAGCTTACAACAGGGACTAGCGGGTTCCAGGGGGGAGACCCAGTACTTC. It is translated as CASSLQQGLAGSRGETQYF.

The J gene is TRBJ2-1, the V gene TRBV7-3; 7 bases agree with TRBD2. With 4 bases clipped from V and 8 bases from J, the junction kept 8 bases outside the gene matches. CDR3 size: 14 residues. Germline-derived CDR1 and CDR2 are SGHTA and FQGTGA. Written as DNA, the CDR3 is TGTGCCAGCAGCTACGGGGGGTTGGCGGATGAGCAGTTCTTC. Its translation is CASSYGGLADEQFF.

This sequence joins TRBV11-3 and TRBJ2-2; D unclear. Germline loops: CDR1 SGHNT, CDR2 YENEEA. The CDR3 totals 14 residues. The germline V and J ends were trimmed by 1 base and 4 bases, with 7 bases remaining between them. CDR3 sequence reads: CASSLVEFTGELFF. The CDR3 nucleotides read TGTGCCAGCAGCTTAGTTGAGTTCACCGGGGAGCTGTTTTTT.

The rearrangement joins TRBV4-3 to TRBJ1-2; D is unclear. V lost 0 bases to trimming and J lost 8 bases, with 10 bases between them. Germline CDR1 reads LGHNA; CDR2 reads YSLEER. The CDR3 has 13 residues. The CDR3 nucleotides are TGCGCCAGCAGCCAAGAGGCCTTTCAGGGCTACACCTTC. This translates into CASSQEAFQGYTF.

The chain links TRBV6-5 to TRBJ1-4; the match to TRBD1 covers 8 bases. The CDR3 runs 15 residues. Germline CDR1 reads MNHEY; CDR2 reads SVGAGI. J lost 8 bases, V lost 5 bases, and 10 bases had no gene match. The CDR3 bases are TGTGCCAGCAGTACGCAGGGGGCGCCCCGGGAAAAACTGTTTTTT. It encodes CASSTQGAPREKLFF.

The chain carries TRBV29-1 and TRBJ2-7; possibly TRBD1 for D (5 bases). CDR3 size: 18 residues. Trimming left V 2 bases short and J 0 bases short, with 23 bases between. Germline-derived CDR1 and CDR2 are SQVTM and ANQGSEA. The CDR3 region has the DNA TGCAGCGTTGAACCGCCAAAGAACCCCAGGGTGAGCTCCTACGAGCAGTACTTC. As protein: CSVEPPKNPRVSSYEQYF.

This clone appeared a single time. The gene calls are TRBV5-6 and TRBJ2-1; D is possibly TRBD2 (5 bases). The CDR3 runs to 11 residues. Germline V gene lookup returns CDR1 SGHDT and CDR2 YYEEEE. V lost 4 bases, J lost 9 bases, and 8 bases lay in between. The CDR3 nucleotides are TGTGCCAGCAGCAGGAGGAGTGAGCAGTTCTTC. This encodes CASSRRSEQFF.

This clone was detected a few times. This rearrangement joins TRBV28 to TRBJ1-4; D gene ambiguous. Germline CDR1 and CDR2: MDHEN and SYDVKM. Trimming left V 2 bases short and J 3 bases short, with 7 bases between. The CDR3 totals 14 residues. DNA for the CDR3: TGTGCCAGCAGTTTACTCCAGGCTAATGAAAAACTGTTTTTT. It translates to CASSLLQANEKLFF.

This chain links TRBV14 with TRBJ2-7; D unresolved. V gave up 0 bases and J gave up 2 bases, with 14 bases separating them. There are 16 residues in the CDR3. Germline V gives CDR1 SGHDN, CDR2 FVKESK. CDR3 protein: CASSQDYSEKAYEQYF. The CDR3 DNA follows: TGTGCCAGCAGCCAAGATTACTCGGAGAAAGCCTACGAGCAGTACTTC. Variable domain in full (rest from reference TRBV14 and TRBJ2-7): EAGVTQFPSHSVIEKGQTVTLRCDPISGHDNLYWYRRVMGKEIKFLLHFVKESKQDESGMPNNRFLAERTGGTYSTLKVQPAELEDSGVYFCASSQDYSEKAYEQYFGPGTRLTVT.

The chain couples TRBV9 to TRBJ2-5; 7 bases align to TRBD1. The DNA end is more similar to TRBJ2-7, so the J call may be wrong. The CDR3 totals 14 residues. CDR1 is SGDLS, CDR2 YYNGEE, per germline. CDR3 amino acids: CASSAQGGINEQYF. DNA for the CDR3: TGTGCCAGCAGCGCCCAAGGGGGCATCAACGAGCAGTACTTC.

The rearrangement joins TRBV5-1 to TRBJ2-5, with D possibly TRBD1 on 5 matching bases. Deletions cut 5 bases from V and 5 bases from J, with 7 bases between. Germline V gene sequence: CDR1 SGHRS, CDR2 YFSETQ. The CDR3 loop spans 11 amino acids. The CDR3 loop is CASRGRETQYF. CDR3 sequence (DNA): TGCGCCAGCAGGGGGCGGGAGACCCAGTACTTC.

The chain has TRBV9 and TRBJ1-3, with D perhaps TRBD1 (5 bases). The CDR3 contains 17 residues. The ends were cut back, 3 bases at V and 4 bases at J, with 20 bases in the middle. Per the germline V gene, CDR1 is SGDLS and CDR2 is YYNGEE. The CDR3 loop reads CASSATGGTAVGNTIYF. As DNA, the CDR3 is TGTGCCAGCAGCGCGACCGGCGGGACGGCGGTCGGAAACACCATATATTTT.

The V call is TRBV11-3, the J call TRBJ2-3; 11 bases fit TRBD2. Looked up from germline, CDR1 is SGHNT and CDR2 is YENEEA. The J segment lost 1 base and the V segment lost 1 base, leaving 1 base of the junction unmatched. The CDR3 totals 16 residues. CDR3 bases: TGTGCCAGCAGCTTAGGGACTAGCGGGCGCACAGATACGCAGTATTTT. It is translated as CASSLGTSGRTDTQYF.

The chain links TRBV10-3 to TRBJ1-6; TRBD1 is a possible D gene (6 bases). CDR3 length: 15 amino acids. CDR1 is ENHRY and CDR2 is SYGVKD in the germline V gene. Trimming removed 10 bases from V and 4 bases from J, with 17 bases in between. Written as DNA, the CDR3 is TGTGCCACAGGCAGCGGACAGTTGTATAATTCACCCCTCCACTTT. This gives the protein CATGSGQLYNSPLHF.

This clone was seen a single time. V usage is TRBV5-4 and J usage is TRBJ1-2; TRBD1 matches at 9 bases. V trimming: 0 bases; J trimming: 4 bases; junction bases outside the gene matches: 7. Germline assignment: CDR1 SGHNT and CDR2 YYREEE (reference sequence). The CDR3 contains 16 residues. CDR3 residues: CASSLVGDRAGYGYTF. For the CDR3, the DNA is TGTGCCAGCAGCTTGGTGGGGGACAGGGCGGGCTATGGCTACACCTTC.

This chain links TRBV5-4 with TRBJ2-1; 10 bases are shared with TRBD2. The length of the CDR3 is 15 residues. Trimming at V came to 4 bases and at J to 6 bases, leaving 7 bases not matched to a gene. From germline, CDR1 is SGHNT and CDR2 YYREEE (reference sequence). The CDR3 coding sequence is TGTGCCAGCAGCCCCCGGACTAGCGGTGCCAATGAGCAGTTCTTC. It yields the protein CASSPRTSGANEQFF.

This chain uses TRBV19 with TRBJ1-5; D remains unclear. V gave up 5 bases and J gave up 2 bases, with 16 bases separating them. The CDR3 contains 16 residues. From germline, CDR1 is LNHDA and CDR2 SQIVND (reference sequence). The CDR3, as DNA: TGTGCCAGTAGTTCCTCCGACACAGCTGGCAATCAGCCCCAGCATTTT. Translating it yields CASSSSDTAGNQPQHF.

The chain joins TRBV5-1 to TRBJ2-2, with 12 bases that match TRBD2. Germline V gives CDR1 SGHRS, CDR2 YFSETQ. This CDR3 is 16 amino acids long. The J segment lost 6 bases and the V segment lost 4 bases, leaving 7 bases of the junction unmatched. CDR3 DNA sequence: TGCGCCAGCAGCGGGTTACTAGCGGGAGGTTCCGGGGAGCTGTTTTTT. Its protein product is CASSGLLAGGSGELFF.

The rearrangement joins TRBV7-2 to TRBJ2-7, with D unresolved. The V gene lost 5 bases and the J gene lost 3 bases, with 5 bases spanning the gap. Germline CDR1 SGHTA, CDR2 FQGNSA. There are 11 residues in the CDR3. CDR3 in amino acids: CASSAYYEQYF. Here the CDR3 DNA reads TGTGCCAGCAGCGCCTACTACGAGCAGTACTTC.

The chain has TRBV5-4 and TRBJ1-4; 7 nucleotides align to TRBD1. Trimming removed 4 bases from V and 3 bases from J; junction bases left unmatched: 3. From germline, CDR1 is SGHNT and CDR2 YYREEE (reference sequence). The CDR3 contains 14 residues. The CDR3 sequence: CASSLGTANEKLFF. CDR3 sequence (DNA): TGTGCCAGCAGCCTAGGGACAGCTAATGAAAAACTGTTTTTT.

The V and J genes are TRBV6-5 and TRBJ2-7, with 9 nucleotides matching TRBD1. The V gene's germline CDR1 is MNHEY and CDR2 SVGAGI. The CDR3 sequence is 15 residues long. V gave up 6 bases and J gave up 3 bases; unmatched junction bases: 9. The CDR3, as DNA: TGTGCCAGCAGACGGACAGGGGACCGGGACTACGAGCAGTACTTC. This sequence encodes CASRRTGDRDYEQYF.